A single sample is the source of the 18 T cell receptor beta chains below, sequenced in a study of blood T cell repertoires in COVID-19. This table comes from immunoSEQ multiplex PCR, and its TCRdb copy is limited to in-frame clones, with some not included. The table records tens of thousands of clones, 65% to 85% of them present only once. Sequences were obtained from peripheral blood. The receptors stem from a woman over 75 with active or convalescent COVID-19.

This chain links TRBV12-5 with TRBJ2-2; D is possibly TRBD1 (5 bases). Germline V CDR1 and CDR2: LGHNT, FRNRAP. V was trimmed by 5 bases and J by 7 bases, leaving 8 bases between them. The CDR3 is made up of 12 amino acids. The CDR3 region has the DNA TGTGCTAGTGGTCAGGGTGTCGGGGAGCTGTTTTTT. This translates into CASGQGVGELFF. The full variable domain, completed using reference TRBV12-5 and TRBJ2-2, is DARVTQTPRHKVTEMGQEVTMRCQPILGHNTVFWYRQTMMQGLELLAYFRNRAPLDDSGMPKDRFSAEMPDATLATLKIQPSEPRDSAVYFCASGQGVGELFFGEGSRLTVL.

The V call is TRBV2, the J call TRBJ2-1; perhaps TRBD2 as D (6 bases). There are 13 residues in the CDR3. Per the germline V gene, CDR1 is SNHLY and CDR2 is FYNNEI. Trimming shortened V by 7 bases and J by 4 bases, and 11 bases separated the two germline ends. CDR3 amino acids: CASILGGYNEQFF. The CDR3 bases are TGTGCCAGCATCCTCGGAGGGTACAATGAGCAGTTCTTC.

The rearrangement uses TRBV19 and TRBJ2-3; possible D gene TRBD1, 5 bases. The germline gives CDR1 LNHDA, CDR2 SQIVND (reference sequence). V lost 2 bases to trimming and J lost 3 bases, with 12 bases between them. The CDR3 runs to 15 residues. Here the CDR3 reads CASSIQGRGTDTQYF. The CDR3 region has the DNA TGTGCCAGTAGTATACAGGGTAGAGGTACAGATACGCAGTATTTT.

The chain carries TRBV11-1 and TRBJ1-1; TRBD1 might be the D (6 bases). CDR1 and CDR2 (germline): SGHAT, FQDESV (reference sequence). V gave up 3 bases and J gave up 0 bases, with 11 bases separating them. The CDR3 contains 15 residues. The CDR3 coding sequence is TGTGCCAGCAGCTTGACGGACAGCATGAACACTGAAGCTTTCTTT. Protein product: CASSLTDSMNTEAFF.

V is TRBV18 and J is TRBJ2-7; 7 bases are a match to TRBD2. Germline V CDR1 and CDR2: KGHSH, LQKENI. The CDR3 is 13 residues long. J gave up 4 bases and V 8 bases, and 8 bases lay outside the gene matches. The CDR3 DNA sequence: TGTGCCAGCGCGCCCGCGGGAGAATACGAGCAGTACTTC. Amino acids: CASAPAGEYEQYF.

This clone was picked up a small number of times. V is TRBV6-2 or TRBV6-3 and J is TRBJ2-7; TRBD2 aligns across 8 bases. This CDR3 is built from 13 residues. J lost 4 bases, V lost 6 bases, and 5 bases had no gene match. The germline gives CDR1 MNHEY, CDR2 SVGEGT. For the CDR3, the DNA is TGTGCCAGCAGCTGGCTAGCGGGTTACGAGCAGTACTTC. As protein: CASSWLAGYEQYF.

This rearrangement joins TRBV28 to TRBJ1-2; D uncertain. The CDR3 totals 14 residues. V shed 3 bases and J shed 4 bases, with 12 bases lying between them. Germline values: CDR1 MDHEN, CDR2 SYDVKM. The CDR3 reads CASSLLLSTYGYTF. CDR3 DNA: TGTGCCAGCAGTTTGTTATTGAGTACCTATGGCTACACCTTC.

V usage is TRBV3-1 (or the pseudogene TRBV3-2) and J usage is TRBJ2-7; maybe TRBD2 (6 bases). Germline CDR1 and CDR2: LGHDT and YNNKEL (reference sequence). The CDR3 has 14 amino acids. V lost 1 base and J 6 bases, leaving 13 bases between the germline ends. The CDR3 sequence is CASSQAGTLGEQYF. The DNA of the CDR3 is TGTGCCAGCAGCCAAGCGGGGACTCTCGGCGAGCAGTACTTC.

The chain recombines TRBV4-1 with TRBJ1-1; D is unclear. CDR1 MGHRA and CDR2 YSYEKL come from the germline V gene. The V end lost 1 base, the J end lost 0 bases, and 12 bases lay between the germline ends. CDR3 length: 16 amino acids. CDR3 loop: CASSQGWAVVNTEAFF. CDR3 coding DNA: TGCGCCAGCAGCCAAGGTTGGGCAGTGGTGAACACTGAAGCTTTCTTT.

The chain combines TRBV29-1 with TRBJ1-1; the D gene is possibly TRBD1 (5 bases). V gave up 5 bases and J gave up 1 base, with 14 bases separating them. This CDR3 comprises 14 residues. From germline, CDR1 is SQVTM and CDR2 ANQGSEA. In DNA, the CDR3 is TGCAGCGTTAGTGGTGGGGGGACGAACACTGAAGCTTTCTTT. This sequence encodes CSVSGGGTNTEAFF.

The rearrangement uses TRBV11-3 and TRBJ2-2, with TRBD2 matching 7 bases. V was clipped by 5 bases and J by 5 bases; unmatched bases: 14. Germline V gene sequence: CDR1 SGHNT, CDR2 YENEEA. CDR3 length: 17 amino acids. The CDR3: CASSPAPGLSGTGELFF. CDR3 nucleotides: TGTGCCAGCAGCCCTGCCCCGGGGCTTAGCGGGACCGGGGAGCTGTTTTTT.

J is TRBJ2-3 and V is TRBV5-1; D gene uncertain. This CDR3 spans 12 amino acids. Germline CDR1 SGHRS, CDR2 YFSETQ. V shed 2 bases and J shed 3 bases, with 4 bases lying between them. The CDR3: CASSFETDTQYF. DNA for the CDR3: TGCGCCAGCAGCTTCGAGACAGATACGCAGTATTTT. Using reference TRBV5-1 and TRBJ2-3 for the parts outside the CDR3, the full variable domain is KAGVTQTPRYLIKTRGQQVTLSCSPISGHRSVSWYQQTPGQGLQFLFEYFSETQRNKGNFPGRFSGRQFSNSRSEMNVSTLELGDSALYLCASSFETDTQYFGPGTRLTVL.

This rearrangement joins TRBV13 to TRBJ2-3, with 8 bases identical to TRBD2. V was pared by 8 bases and J by 6 bases, with 7 bases of the junction left unmatched. CDR3 length: 13 amino acids. Germline CDR1 PRHDT, CDR2 FYEKMQ (reference sequence). The CDR3 sequence: CASLAGSTDTQYF. CDR3 bases: TGTGCCAGCTTAGCGGGATCTACGGATACGCAGTATTTT.

The chain recombines TRBV7-9 with TRBJ1-1; 7 bases agree with TRBD1. This CDR3 contains 15 residues. Germline CDR1 and CDR2: SEHNR and FQNEAQ (reference sequence). The J segment lost 3 bases and the V segment lost 4 bases, leaving 8 bases of the junction unmatched. The CDR3 DNA reads as TGTGCCAGCAGCTCCCGGACAGGCGGGGACACTGAAGCTTTCTTT. Translated: CASSSRTGGDTEAFF.

The genes are TRBV15 and TRBJ2-3; 10 nucleotides line up with TRBD1. CDR3 length equals 15 residues. Germline V gene sequence: CDR1 LNHNV, CDR2 YYDKDF (reference sequence). Trimming at V came to 3 bases and at J to 4 bases, leaving 4 bases not matched to a gene. The CDR3, as DNA: TGTGCCACCAGCAGTAGACAGGGGGCTCCAGATACGCAGTATTTT. It translates to CATSSRQGAPDTQYF.

This clone was seen only a few times. V gene TRBV28 combines with J gene TRBJ2-3; TRBD2 agrees at 11 bases. The V gene's germline CDR1 is MDHEN and CDR2 SYDVKM. Trimming cost V 7 bases and J 2 bases; bases outside gene matches: 5. The CDR3 is 15 residues long. CDR3 region: CASKKLAGDTDTQYF. The CDR3 DNA is TGTGCCAGCAAGAAACTAGCGGGAGACACAGATACGCAGTATTTT. The whole variable domain, remainder taken from reference TRBV28 and TRBJ2-3, is DVKVTQSSRYLVKRTGEKVFLECVQDMDHENMFWYRQDPGLGLRLIYFSYDVKMKEKGDIPEGYSVSREKKERFSLILESASTNQTSMYLCASKKLAGDTDTQYFGPGTRLTVL.

Regarding this clone: The junction differs from germline at one of its ends, possibly a read error. The genes are TRBV7-7 and TRBJ2-1; the match to TRBD2 covers 8 bases. CDR1 is SSHAT, CDR2 FNYEAQ, per germline (reference sequence). The CDR3 runs 15 residues. The CDR3 here is CASSPSGRGYNEQFF. In DNA, the CDR3 is TGTGCTAGCAGCCCTTCCGGGAGGGGGTACAATGAGCAGTTCTTC.

Note on this clone: The junction differs from germline at one of its ends, possibly a read error. V usage is TRBV2 and J usage is TRBJ2-7, with D possibly TRBD1 on 6 matching bases. The V gene's germline CDR1 is SNHLY and CDR2 FYNNEI. This CDR3 region has 15 residues. CDR3 nucleotides: TGTGCCAGCAGGGAAGCAGGACAGATGATCTACGAGCAGTACTTC. Translated: CASREAGQMIYEQYF. Complete variable domain (other parts from reference TRBV2 and TRBJ2-7): EPEVTQTPSHQVTQMGQEVILRCVPISNHLYFYWYRQILGQKVEFLVSFYNNEISEKSEIFDDQFSVERPDGSNFTLKIRSTKLEDSAMYFCASREAGQMIYEQYFGPGTRLTVT.